This entry lists 6 T cell receptor beta chains sequenced from one sample in a study of technical replicates of blood from a handful of donors. Sequencing was performed with immunoSEQ multiplex PCR; in TCRdb, only in-frame clones are kept and a portion is missing. The table has approximately 92,000 clones, around 95% seen once. The sequenced material came from T cells isolated from PBMCs. Receptors originate from a human donor in good health.

The rearrangement joins TRBV7-6 to TRBJ2-1; 8 bases align to TRBD2. CDR1 SGHVS and CDR2 FNYEAQ come from the germline V gene. There are 16 residues in the CDR3. Unmatched junction bases numbered 11, after V lost 5 bases and J lost 5 bases. In nucleotides, the CDR3 is TGTGCCAGCAGCGGGGGACTAGATAGAGTAGACAATGAGCAGTTCTTC. Its protein product is CASSGGLDRVDNEQFF.

This chain connects TRBV11-3 to TRBJ2-7, with 9 bases fitting TRBD1. The CDR3 covers 14 residues. Germline-derived CDR1 and CDR2 are SGHNT and YENEEA. With V trimmed by 3 bases and J by 3 bases, 3 bases remained unmatched. CDR3: CASSFDRGYYEQYF. The DNA for the CDR3 is TGTGCCAGCAGCTTCGACAGGGGGTACTACGAGCAGTACTTC.

This clone has only one observation. This CDR3 reads CARNTPTQSGERQYF. The CDR3 nucleotides are TGTGCCAGGAATACGCCTACCCAGTCAGGGGAGAGGCAGTATTTT. This sequence joins TRBV28 and TRBJ2-3, with D perhaps TRBD1 (6 bases). V gave up 9 bases and J gave up 11 bases, with 27 bases separating them. Germline CDR1 MDHEN, CDR2 SYDVKM. The CDR3 contains 15 residues.

The genes are TRBV27 and TRBJ1-4; 9 bases agree with TRBD1. Per germline, CDR1 MNHEY and CDR2 SMNVEV (reference sequence). V dropped 6 bases and J dropped 3; count of bases not matched to a gene: 8. The CDR3 runs to 16 residues. CDR3 nucleotide sequence: TGTGCCAGCAGCTCTCACAGGGGGCGGTCTAATGAAAAACTGTTTTTT. It codes for CASSSHRGRSNEKLFF.

This chain joins TRBV28 and TRBJ2-3; no clear D. The CDR3 has 13 residues. The ends were cut back, 2 bases at V and 3 bases at J, with 6 bases in the middle. Per germline, CDR1 MDHEN and CDR2 SYDVKM. The CDR3 reads CASSLPGTDTQYF. In DNA form, the CDR3 reads TGTGCCAGCAGTTTACCAGGAACAGATACGCAGTATTTT.

This chain uses TRBV14 with TRBJ2-3; unclear D gene. The CDR3 has 16 amino acids. Trimming took 1 base from V and 2 from J, leaving 13 bases between them. CDR1 is SGHDN and CDR2 is FVKESK in the germline V gene. The CDR3: CASSQGYRKPTDTQYF. In nucleotides, the CDR3 is TGTGCCAGCAGCCAAGGCTACCGTAAACCCACAGATACGCAGTATTTT.